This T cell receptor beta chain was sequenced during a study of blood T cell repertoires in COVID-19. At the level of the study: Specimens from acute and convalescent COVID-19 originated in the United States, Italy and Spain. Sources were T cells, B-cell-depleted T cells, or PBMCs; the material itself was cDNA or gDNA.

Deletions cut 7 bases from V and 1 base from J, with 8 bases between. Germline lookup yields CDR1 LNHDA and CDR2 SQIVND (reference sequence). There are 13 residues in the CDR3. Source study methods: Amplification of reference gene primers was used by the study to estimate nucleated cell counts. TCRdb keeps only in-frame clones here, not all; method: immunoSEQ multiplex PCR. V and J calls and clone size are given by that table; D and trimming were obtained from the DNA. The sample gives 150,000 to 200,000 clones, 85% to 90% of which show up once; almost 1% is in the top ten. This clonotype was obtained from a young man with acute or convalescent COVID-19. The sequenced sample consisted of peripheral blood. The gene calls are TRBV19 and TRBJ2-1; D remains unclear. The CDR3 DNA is TGTGCCAGTACAACGGGTTCCTACAATGAGCAGTTCTTC. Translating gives CASTTGSYNEQFF.